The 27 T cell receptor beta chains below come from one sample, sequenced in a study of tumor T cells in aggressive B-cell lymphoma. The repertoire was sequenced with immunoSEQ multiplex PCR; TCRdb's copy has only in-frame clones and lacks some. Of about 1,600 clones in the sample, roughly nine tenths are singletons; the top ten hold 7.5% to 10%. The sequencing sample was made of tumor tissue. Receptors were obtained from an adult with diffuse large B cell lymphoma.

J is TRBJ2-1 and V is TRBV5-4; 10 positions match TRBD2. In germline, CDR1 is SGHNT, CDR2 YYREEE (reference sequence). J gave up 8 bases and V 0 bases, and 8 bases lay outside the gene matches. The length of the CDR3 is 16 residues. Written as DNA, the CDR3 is TGTGCCAGCAGCTTGGAAATCCTAGCGGGAGTAGATGAGCAGTTCTTC. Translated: CASSLEILAGVDEQFF.

CDR3 loop: CASGAIEGTQYF. The DNA for the CDR3 is TGTGCTAGTGGTGCCATCGAGGGGACCCAGTACTTC. This rearrangement joins TRBV12-5 to TRBJ2-5; D perhaps matches TRBD2 (5 bases). The germline V gene encodes CDR1 LGHNT and CDR2 FRNRAP. The CDR3 totals 12 residues. V lost 5 bases to trimming and J lost 7 bases, with 11 bases between them.

The CDR3 coding sequence is TGCGCCAGCAGCTTTACGACTAGCGGGCCCACCTACGAGCAGTACTTC. Its protein is CASSFTTSGPTYEQYF. The chain has TRBV5-1 and TRBJ2-7; 10 bases are a match to TRBD2. Germline V gene sequence: CDR1 SGHRS, CDR2 YFSETQ. V lost 2 bases and J lost 2; bases outside the gene matches: 7. This CDR3 contains 16 residues.

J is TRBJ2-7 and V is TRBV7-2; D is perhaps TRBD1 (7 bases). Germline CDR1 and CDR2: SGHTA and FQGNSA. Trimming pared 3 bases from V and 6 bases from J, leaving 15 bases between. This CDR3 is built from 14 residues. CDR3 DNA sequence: TGTGCCAGCAGCTTCCTAACTCAGGGGGGCGAGCAGTACTTC. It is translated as CASSFLTQGGEQYF.

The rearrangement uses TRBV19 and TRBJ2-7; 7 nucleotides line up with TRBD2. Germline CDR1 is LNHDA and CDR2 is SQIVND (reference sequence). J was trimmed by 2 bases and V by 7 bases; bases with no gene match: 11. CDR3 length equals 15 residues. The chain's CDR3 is CASTETGGVTYEQYF. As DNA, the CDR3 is TGTGCCAGTACCGAAACGGGAGGTGTAACCTACGAGCAGTACTTC.

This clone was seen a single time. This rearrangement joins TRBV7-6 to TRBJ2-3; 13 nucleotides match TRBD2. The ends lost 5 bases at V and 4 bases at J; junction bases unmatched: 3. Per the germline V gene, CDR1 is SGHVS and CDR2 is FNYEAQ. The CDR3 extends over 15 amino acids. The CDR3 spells CASSRGTSGADTQYF. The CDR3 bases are TGTGCCAGCAGCCGAGGGACTAGCGGGGCAGATACGCAGTATTTT.

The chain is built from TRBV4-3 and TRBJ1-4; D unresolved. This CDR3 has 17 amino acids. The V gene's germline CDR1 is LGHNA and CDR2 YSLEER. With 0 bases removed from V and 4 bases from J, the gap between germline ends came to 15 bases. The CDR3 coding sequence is TGCGCCAGCAGCCAAGACACAACTAACGCGTATAATGAAAAACTGTTTTTT. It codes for CASSQDTTNAYNEKLFF.

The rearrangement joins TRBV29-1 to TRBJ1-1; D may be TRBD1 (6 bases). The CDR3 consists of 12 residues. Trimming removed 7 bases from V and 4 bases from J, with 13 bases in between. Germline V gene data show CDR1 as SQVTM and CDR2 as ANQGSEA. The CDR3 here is CSARGGGTEAFF. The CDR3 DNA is TGCAGCGCCAGGGGTGGAGGCACTGAAGCTTTCTTT.

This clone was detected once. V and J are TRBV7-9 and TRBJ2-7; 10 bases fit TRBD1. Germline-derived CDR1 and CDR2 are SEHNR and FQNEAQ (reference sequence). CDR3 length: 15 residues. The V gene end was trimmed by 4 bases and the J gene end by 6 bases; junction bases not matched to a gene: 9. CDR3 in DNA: TGTGCCAGCAGCTCTGCCGGGACAGGGGTGCGCGAGCAGTACTTC. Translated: CASSSAGTGVREQYF.

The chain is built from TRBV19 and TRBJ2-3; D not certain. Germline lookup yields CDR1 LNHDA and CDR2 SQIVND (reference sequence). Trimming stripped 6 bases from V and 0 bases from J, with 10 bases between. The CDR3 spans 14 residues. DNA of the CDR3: TGTGCCAGTAGGGGCCAGATAAGCACAGATACGCAGTATTTT. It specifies CASRGQISTDTQYF.

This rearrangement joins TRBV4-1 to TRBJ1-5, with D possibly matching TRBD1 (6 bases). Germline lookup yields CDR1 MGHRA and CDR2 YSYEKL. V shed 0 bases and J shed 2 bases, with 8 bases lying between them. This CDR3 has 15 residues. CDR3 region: CASSQEGAGNQPQHF. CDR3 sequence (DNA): TGCGCCAGCAGCCAAGAGGGGGCCGGCAATCAGCCCCAGCATTTT.

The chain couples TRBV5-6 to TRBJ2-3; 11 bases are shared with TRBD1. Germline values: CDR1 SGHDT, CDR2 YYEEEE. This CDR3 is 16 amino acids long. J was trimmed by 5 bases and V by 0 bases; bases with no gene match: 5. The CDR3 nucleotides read TGTGCCAGCAGCTTGGTCCCGGGACAGGGGGTAGATACGCAGTATTTT. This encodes CASSLVPGQGVDTQYF.

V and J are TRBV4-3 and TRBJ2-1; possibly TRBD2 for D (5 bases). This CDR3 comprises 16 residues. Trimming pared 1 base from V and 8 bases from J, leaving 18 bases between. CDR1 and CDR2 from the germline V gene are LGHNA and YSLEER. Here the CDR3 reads CASSQVRGLAIHEQFF. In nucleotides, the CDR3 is TGCGCCAGCAGCCAAGTACGGGGTCTTGCTATCCATGAGCAGTTCTTC.

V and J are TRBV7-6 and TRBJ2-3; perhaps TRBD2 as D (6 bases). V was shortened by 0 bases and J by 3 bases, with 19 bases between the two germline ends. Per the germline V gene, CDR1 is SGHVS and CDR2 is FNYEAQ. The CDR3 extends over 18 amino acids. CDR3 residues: CASSLARGLGVSTDTQYF. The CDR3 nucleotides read TGTGCCAGCAGCTTAGCGCGGGGTCTCGGGGTTTCAACAGATACGCAGTATTTT.

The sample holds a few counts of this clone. The CDR3 loop reads CASRNRGSGNTIYF. CDR3 bases: TGTGCCAGCAGGAACAGGGGCTCTGGAAACACCATATATTTT. The chain employs TRBV6-5 and TRBJ1-3; 7 bases are shared with TRBD1. Germline CDR1 MNHEY, CDR2 SVGAGI. Unmatched junction bases numbered 2, after V lost 6 bases and J lost 0 bases. CDR3 size: 14 residues.

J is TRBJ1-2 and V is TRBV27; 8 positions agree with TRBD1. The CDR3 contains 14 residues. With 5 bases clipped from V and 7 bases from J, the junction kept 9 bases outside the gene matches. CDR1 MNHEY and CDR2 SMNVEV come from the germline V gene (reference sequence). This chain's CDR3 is CASSPIKDRGGYTF. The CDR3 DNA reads TGTGCCAGCAGTCCAATCAAAGACAGGGGTGGCTACACCTTC.

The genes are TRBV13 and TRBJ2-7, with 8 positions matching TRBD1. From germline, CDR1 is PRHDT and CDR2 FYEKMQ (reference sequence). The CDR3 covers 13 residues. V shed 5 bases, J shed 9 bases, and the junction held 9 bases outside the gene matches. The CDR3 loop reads CASSPGPGGGQYF. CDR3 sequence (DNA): TGTGCCAGCAGCCCGGGCCCAGGGGGCGGGCAGTACTTC.

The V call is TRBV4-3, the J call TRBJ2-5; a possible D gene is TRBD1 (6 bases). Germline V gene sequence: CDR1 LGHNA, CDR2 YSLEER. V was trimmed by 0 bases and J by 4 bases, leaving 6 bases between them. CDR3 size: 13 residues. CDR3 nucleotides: TGCGCCAGCAGCCAAGAAGGGGGAGAGACCCAGTACTTC. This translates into CASSQEGGETQYF.

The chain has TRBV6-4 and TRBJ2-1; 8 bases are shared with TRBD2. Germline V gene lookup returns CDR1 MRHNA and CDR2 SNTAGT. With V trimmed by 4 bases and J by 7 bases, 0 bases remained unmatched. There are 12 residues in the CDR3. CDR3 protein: CASSASGNEQFF. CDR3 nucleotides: TGTGCCAGCAGTGCTAGCGGGAATGAGCAGTTCTTC.

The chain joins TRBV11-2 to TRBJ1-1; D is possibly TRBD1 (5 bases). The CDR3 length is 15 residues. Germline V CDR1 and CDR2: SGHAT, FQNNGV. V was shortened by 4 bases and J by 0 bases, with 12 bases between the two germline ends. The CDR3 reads CASSSTTDVNTEAFF. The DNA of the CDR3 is TGTGCCAGCAGCTCCACGACAGACGTGAACACTGAAGCTTTCTTT.

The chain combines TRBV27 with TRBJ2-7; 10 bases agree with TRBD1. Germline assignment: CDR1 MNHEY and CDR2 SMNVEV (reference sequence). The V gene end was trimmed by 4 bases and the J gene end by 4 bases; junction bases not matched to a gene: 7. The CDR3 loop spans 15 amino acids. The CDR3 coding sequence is TGTGCCAGCAGTTATAAAGGGACAGGGGAGTACGAGCAGTACTTC. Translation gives CASSYKGTGEYEQYF.

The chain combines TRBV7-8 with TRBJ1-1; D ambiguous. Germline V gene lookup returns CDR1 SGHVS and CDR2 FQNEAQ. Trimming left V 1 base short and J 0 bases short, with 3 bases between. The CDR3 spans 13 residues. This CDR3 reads CASSLELNTEAFF. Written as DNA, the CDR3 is TGTGCCAGCAGCTTAGAGCTGAACACTGAAGCTTTCTTT. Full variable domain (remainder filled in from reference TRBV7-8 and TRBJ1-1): GAGVSQSPRYKVAKRGQDVALRCDPISGHVSLFWYQQALGQGPEFLTYFQNEAQLDKSGLPSDRFFAERPEGSVSTLKIQRTQQEDSAVYLCASSLELNTEAFFGQGTRLTVV.

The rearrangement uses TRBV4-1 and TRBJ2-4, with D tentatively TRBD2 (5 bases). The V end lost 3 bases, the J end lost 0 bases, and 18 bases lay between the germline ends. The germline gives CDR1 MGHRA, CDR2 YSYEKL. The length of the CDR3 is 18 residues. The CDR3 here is CASSQMPGADIAKNIQYF. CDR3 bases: TGCGCCAGCAGCCAGATGCCTGGAGCGGATATAGCCAAAAACATTCAGTACTTC.

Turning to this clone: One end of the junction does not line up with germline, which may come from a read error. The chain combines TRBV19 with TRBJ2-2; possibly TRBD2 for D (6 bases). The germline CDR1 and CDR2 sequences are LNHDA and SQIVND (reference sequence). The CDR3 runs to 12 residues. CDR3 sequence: CASSSAGRLSVF. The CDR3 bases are TGTGCCAGTAGTTCTGCGGGGCGGCTGTCTGTTTTT.

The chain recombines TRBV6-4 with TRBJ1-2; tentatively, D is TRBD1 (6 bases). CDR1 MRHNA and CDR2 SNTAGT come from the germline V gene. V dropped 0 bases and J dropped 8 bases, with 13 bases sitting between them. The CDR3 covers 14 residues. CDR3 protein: CASSDSITTGGYTF. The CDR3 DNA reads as TGTGCCAGCAGTGACTCGATCACCACAGGGGGCTACACCTTC.

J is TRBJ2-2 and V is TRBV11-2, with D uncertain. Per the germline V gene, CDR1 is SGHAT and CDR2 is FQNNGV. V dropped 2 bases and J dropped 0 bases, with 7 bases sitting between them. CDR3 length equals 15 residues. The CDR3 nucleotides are TGTGCCAGCAGCTTAATGGAGTCGAACACCGGGGAGCTGTTTTTT. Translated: CASSLMESNTGELFF.

In nucleotides, the CDR3 is TGTGCCTATTATCAGGAAAGCTATGGCTACACCTTC. Its translation is CAYYQESYGYTF. This rearrangement joins TRBV2 to TRBJ1-2; no reliable D call. Germline V gene lookup returns CDR1 SNHLY and CDR2 FYNNEI. The CDR3 length is 12 residues. V lost 11 bases and J 4 bases, leaving 14 bases between the germline ends. The complete variable domain, with remaining parts taken from reference TRBV2 and TRBJ1-2, reads EPEVTQTPSHQVTQMGQEVILRCVPISNHLYFYWYRQILGQKVEFLVSFYNNEISEKSEIFDDQFSVERPDGSNFTLKIRSTKLEDSAMYFCAYYQESYGYTFGSGTRLTVV.